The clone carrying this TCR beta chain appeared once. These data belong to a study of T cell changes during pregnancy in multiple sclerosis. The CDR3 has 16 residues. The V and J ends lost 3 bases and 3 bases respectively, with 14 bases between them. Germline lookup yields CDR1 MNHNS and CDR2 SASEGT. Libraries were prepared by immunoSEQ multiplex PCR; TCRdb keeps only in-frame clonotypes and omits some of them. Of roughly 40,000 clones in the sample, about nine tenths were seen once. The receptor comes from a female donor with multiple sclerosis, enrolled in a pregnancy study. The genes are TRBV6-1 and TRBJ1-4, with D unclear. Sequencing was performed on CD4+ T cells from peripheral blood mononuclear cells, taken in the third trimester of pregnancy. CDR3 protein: CASSENWRIPNEKLFF. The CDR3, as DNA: TGTGCCAGCAGTGAGAATTGGAGGATTCCTAATGAAAAACTGTTTTTT.